This TCR beta chain was obtained from a study of blood T cell repertoires in COVID-19. Overall study: Samples representing acute and convalescent COVID-19 were sourced from the United States, Italy and Spain. The analysed material was cDNA or gDNA that came from T cells, B-cell-depleted T cells, or PBMCs.

This CDR3 has 15 residues. Deletions cut 3 bases from V and 0 bases from J, with 9 bases between. Germline CDR1 is LNHDA and CDR2 is SQIVND (reference sequence). Original handling: Reference gene primers were amplified, and this amplification served to estimate nucleated cell counts. Produced via immunoSEQ multiplex PCR; TCRdb's table is partial and in-frame only. The V and J calls and clone size are taken from that table; D and trimming were inferred from the DNA. The profile shows 170,000 or so clones, around nine tenths of them singletons. The sequenced sample consisted of peripheral blood. This clonotype originated in a woman aged 18-29 years who had recovered from COVID-19. The chain has TRBV19 and TRBJ2-4; TRBD2 is a possible D gene (6 bases). DNA for the CDR3: TGTGCCAGTAGTATGACTAGGAGAGCCAAAAACATTCAGTACTTC. Its translation: CASSMTRRAKNIQYF.